This T cell receptor beta chain comes out of a study of CD4+ T cells in melanoma. The method was immunoSEQ multiplex PCR; TCRdb's version includes in-frame clones alone and lacks a portion of them. The sample carries some 50,000 clones, 80% to 90% recorded once. Germline CDR1 reads SEHNR; CDR2 reads FQNEAQ (reference sequence). V lost 3 bases, J lost 5 bases, and 13 bases lay in between. CDR3 length: 14 amino acids. With regard to this clone: Antigen: not known.

Points from the study as a whole: A reported correlation linked neoantigen-specific CD4+ T cells to CD8+, macrophage and B cell function. In melanoma, neoantigen-specific CD4+ T cells reportedly differed in differentiation state.

The rearrangement uses TRBV7-9 and TRBJ1-1; possible D gene TRBD1, 6 bases. Source material: peripheral blood. This sequence was found in a human donor with melanoma. The CDR3 DNA sequence: TGTGCCAGCAGCTTCGAGGGGGTTGGGACTGAAGCTTTCTTT. This gives the protein CASSFEGVGTEAFF.